Sequencing of this T cell receptor (beta chain) was carried out in a study of blood T cell repertoires in COVID-19. As for the study in general: PBMCs, B-cell-depleted T cells, or T cells were the source of the cDNA or gDNA that made up the material.

This CDR3 spans 16 amino acids. V shed 0 bases, J shed 4 bases, and the junction held 6 bases outside the gene matches. Germline values: CDR1 LGHNA, CDR2 YSLEER. Libraries were prepared by immunoSEQ multiplex PCR; TCRdb keeps only in-frame clonotypes and omits some of them. The data contain about 70,000 clones, about 91% of them singletons. The chain recombines TRBV4-3 with TRBJ2-7, with TRBD2 matching over 10 bases. The sequence was collected from a man aged 45-60 years with active COVID-19. Material: peripheral blood. The CDR3 nucleotides are TGCGCCAGCAGCCAAGAGGTAGCGGGGGGCACTTACGAGCAGTACTTC. Amino acid sequence: CASSQEVAGGTYEQYF.